This TCR beta chain was sequenced for a study of quantifying T cell responses using KT2 cells. At the level of the study: Reverse transcription used primers in the TCR alpha and beta constant regions. Study-wide findings and caveats: Very high KT2 spike-in numbers caused saturation in KT2 sequence detection. Input KT2 cell number predicted KT2 alpha and beta sequence counts linearly over several orders of magnitude.

KT2, a clone with a known TCR, was spiked into unfractionated PBMC. Different KT2-to-PBMC ratios were created with a constant PBMC count. This clonotype was found a few times. Its antigen is unknown. The cDNA 3' end received a ligated oligonucleotide with a UMI. An equimolar mix of RC1.1 and RC1.2 primed the beta chain across TRBC1 and TRBC2. Each CDR3 protein is one row after TCRdb ran MiXCR on the UMI-ligation and nested PCR reads. In the table there are some 43,000 distinct CDR3 sequences, 15% to 20% of which are singletons. The CDR3 runs to 15 residues. Germline lookup yields CDR1 SGHRS and CDR2 YFSETQ. J was trimmed by 7 bases and V by 0 bases; bases with no gene match: 6.

The TCR originated in a human donor. Sequences were obtained from PBMCs spiked with cells of the T cell clone KT2. This chain connects TRBV5-1 to TRBJ2-1; 8 bases map to TRBD1. CDR3 nucleotides: TGCGCCAGCAGCTTGGCCGGGACAGGACAAAATGAGCAGTTCTTC. This encodes CASSLAGTGQNEQFF.